One T cell receptor beta chain is described in this entry. TCRdb re-called the RT-PCR reads through MiXCR, storing one row per CDR3 protein. The sample has some 880,000 distinct CDR3 sequences; roughly 18% are singletons. This CDR3 is built from 15 residues. V was clipped by 0 bases and J by 3 bases; unmatched bases: 5. Germline CDR1 reads LGHDT; CDR2 reads YNNKEL (reference sequence). This sample stems from a study of patients and donors after allogeneic stem cell transplantation. The sequence came from a human donor who was either an allogeneic HSCT recipient or a stem cell or donor lymphocyte infusion donor (not recorded which). It is not recorded whose cells these are; they may come from a transplant donor. V usage is TRBV3-1 and J usage is TRBJ2-7; 7 bases line up with TRBD1. The material sequenced was blood, either unsorted or a sorted T cell fraction (not recorded which). CDR3 DNA sequence: TGTGCCAGCAGCCAAGATCGTCCAGGGGGCTACGAGCAGTACTTC. Its protein product is CASSQDRPGGYEQYF.